This T cell receptor beta chain was recovered during a study of cytomegalovirus exposure and HLA in healthy donors. Overall study results and limits: Reports described diagnosis of cytomegalovirus status by the classifier as highly specific and sensitive. TCR beta chains associated with HLA were, in a later analysis, more clonally expanded than equally common others. Researchers reported in a later analysis that common viral pathogens appeared linked to several top clusters. In a later analysis, approximately 15,000 TCR beta sequences were associated with HLA alleles at 0.05 false discovery rate.

PCR was performed using 60 Vbeta and 13 Jbeta primers. Sequencing was performed with immunoSEQ multiplex PCR; in TCRdb, only in-frame clones are kept and a portion is missing. The sample shows under 45,000 clones, roughly 80% of them seen only once. About this clone: The antigen is not known.

J was trimmed by 3 bases and V by 4 bases; bases with no gene match: 0. This CDR3 region has 12 residues. Per germline, CDR1 SGHAT and CDR2 FQNNGV. Sequencing was carried out using PBMCs. The sequence was collected from a male donor in good health and CMV-seronegative. The chain links TRBV11-2 to TRBJ2-7; 7 nucleotides line up with TRBD1. CDR3 region: CASSWDSYEQYF. In DNA, the CDR3 is TGTGCCAGCAGCTGGGACAGCTACGAGCAGTACTTC.